This T cell receptor (beta chain) was profiled in a study of human T cells and chemical hapten exposure. TCRdb re-analysed the RACE reads in MiXCR, keeping a single row per CDR3 protein. The data hold 280,000 or so distinct CDR3 sequences, with roughly 8% observed a single time. The V end was cut by 6 bases, the J end by 7 bases, with 16 bases between. The length of the CDR3 is 14 residues. The V gene's germline CDR1 is SGHTA and CDR2 FQGNSA. As concerns this clonotype: What it binds is not known.

Regarding time point: pre-sensitization, week 0. This sample's treatment: therapeutic diphenylcyclopropenone sensitization with weekly scalp DPC. People who gave samples had alopecia, were 18 to 70 years old, and were suitable for DPC. General study results and limits: Higher patch test scores went with higher counts of PT1 expanded TCRs.

The starting material was whole blood, obtained in connection with sensitization to the hapten diphenylcyclopropenone (DPC). V is TRBV7-2 and J is TRBJ1-5; the D gene is possibly TRBD1 (6 bases). This clonotype originated in a man younger than 30 with alopecia areata. Some clones in this sample may be carry-over from other donors' samples. As DNA, the CDR3 is TGTGCCAGCAGGTTAATCCCCGGACAGCAGCCCCAGCATTTT. Its protein is CASRLIPGQQPQHF.